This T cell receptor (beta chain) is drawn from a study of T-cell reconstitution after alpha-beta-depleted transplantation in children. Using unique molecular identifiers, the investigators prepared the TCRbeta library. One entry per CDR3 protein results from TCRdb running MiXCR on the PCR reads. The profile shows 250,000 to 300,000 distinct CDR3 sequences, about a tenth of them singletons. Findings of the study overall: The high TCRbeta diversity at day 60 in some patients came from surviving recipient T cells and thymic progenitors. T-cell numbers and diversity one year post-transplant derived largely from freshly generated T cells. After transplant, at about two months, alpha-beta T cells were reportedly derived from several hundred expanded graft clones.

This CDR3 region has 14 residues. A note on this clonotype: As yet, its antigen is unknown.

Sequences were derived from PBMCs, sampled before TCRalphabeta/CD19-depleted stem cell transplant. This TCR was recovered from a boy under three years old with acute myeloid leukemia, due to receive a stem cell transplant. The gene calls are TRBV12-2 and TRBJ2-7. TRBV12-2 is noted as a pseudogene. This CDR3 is CASRSQPSSYEQYF. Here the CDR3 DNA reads TGTGCAAGTCGCTCCCAGCCAAGCTCCTACGAGCAGTACTTC.